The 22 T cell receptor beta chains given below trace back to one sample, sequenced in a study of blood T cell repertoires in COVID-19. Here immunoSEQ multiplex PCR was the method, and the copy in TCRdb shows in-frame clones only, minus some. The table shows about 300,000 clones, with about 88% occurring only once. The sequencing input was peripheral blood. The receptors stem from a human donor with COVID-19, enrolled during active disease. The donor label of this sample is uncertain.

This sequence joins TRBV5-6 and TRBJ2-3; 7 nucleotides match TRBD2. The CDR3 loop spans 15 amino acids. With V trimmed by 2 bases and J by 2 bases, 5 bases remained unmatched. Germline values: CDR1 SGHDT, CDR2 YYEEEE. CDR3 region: CASSFLTSPTDTQYF. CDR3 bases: TGTGCCAGCAGCTTCTTGACTAGCCCCACAGATACGCAGTATTTT.

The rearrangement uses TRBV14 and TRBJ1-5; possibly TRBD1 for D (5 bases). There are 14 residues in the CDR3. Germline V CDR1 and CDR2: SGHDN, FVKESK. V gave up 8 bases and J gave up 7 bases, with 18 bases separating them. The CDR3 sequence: CASELLWGLQPQHF. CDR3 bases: TGTGCCAGCGAACTTCTGTGGGGCCTCCAGCCCCAGCATTTT.

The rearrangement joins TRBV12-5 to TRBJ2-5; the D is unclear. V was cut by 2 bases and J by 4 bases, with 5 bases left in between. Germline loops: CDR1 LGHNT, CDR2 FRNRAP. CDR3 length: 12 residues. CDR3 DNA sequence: TGTGCTAGTGGTTTGTCCGGAGAGACCCAGTACTTC. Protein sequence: CASGLSGETQYF.

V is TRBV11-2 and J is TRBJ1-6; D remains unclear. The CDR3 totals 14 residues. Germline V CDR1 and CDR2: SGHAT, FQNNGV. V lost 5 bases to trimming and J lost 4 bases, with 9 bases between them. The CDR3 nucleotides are TGTGCCAGCAGCCCCGGGTTTTATAATTCACCCCTCCACTTT. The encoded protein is CASSPGFYNSPLHF.

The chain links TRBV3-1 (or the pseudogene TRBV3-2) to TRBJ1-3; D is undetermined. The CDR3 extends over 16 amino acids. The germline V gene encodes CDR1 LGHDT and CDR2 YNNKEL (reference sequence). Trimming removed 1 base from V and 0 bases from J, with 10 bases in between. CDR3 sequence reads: CASSQGSDSSGNTIYF. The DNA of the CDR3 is TGTGCCAGCAGCCAAGGGTCTGATAGCTCTGGAAACACCATATATTTT.

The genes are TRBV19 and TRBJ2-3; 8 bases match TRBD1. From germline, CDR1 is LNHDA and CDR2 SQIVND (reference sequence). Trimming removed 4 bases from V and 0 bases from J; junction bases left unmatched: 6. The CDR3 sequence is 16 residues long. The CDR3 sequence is CASSTAGQVSTDTQYF. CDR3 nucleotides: TGTGCCAGTAGTACTGCGGGACAGGTTAGCACAGATACGCAGTATTTT.

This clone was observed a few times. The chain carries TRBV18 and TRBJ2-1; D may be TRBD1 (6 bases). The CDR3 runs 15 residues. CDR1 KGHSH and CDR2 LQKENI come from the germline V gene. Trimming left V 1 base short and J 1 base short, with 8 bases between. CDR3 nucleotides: TGTGCCAGCTCACCACGGACAGCTTCCTACAATGAGCAGTTCTTC. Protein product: CASSPRTASYNEQFF.

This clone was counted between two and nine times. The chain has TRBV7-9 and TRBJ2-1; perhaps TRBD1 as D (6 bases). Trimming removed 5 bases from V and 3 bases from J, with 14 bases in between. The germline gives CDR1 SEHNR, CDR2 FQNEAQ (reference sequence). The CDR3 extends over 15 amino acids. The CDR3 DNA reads TGTGCCAGCAGCCCCCAGGGGAGTGTCTACAATGAGCAGTTCTTC. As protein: CASSPQGSVYNEQFF. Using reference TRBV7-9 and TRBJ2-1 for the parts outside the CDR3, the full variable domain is DTGVSQNPRHKITKRGQNVTFRCDPISEHNRLYWYRQTLGQGPEFLTYFQNEAQLEKSRLLSDRFSAERPKGSFSTLEIQRTEQGDSAMYLCASSPQGSVYNEQFFGPGTRLTVL.

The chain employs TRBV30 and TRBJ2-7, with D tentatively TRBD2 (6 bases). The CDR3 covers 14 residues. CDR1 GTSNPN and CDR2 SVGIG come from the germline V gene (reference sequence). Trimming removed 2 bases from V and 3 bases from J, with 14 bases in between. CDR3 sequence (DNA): TGTGCCTGGAGTAGGGAGGCATATAGCTACGAGCAGTACTTC. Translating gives CAWSREAYSYEQYF. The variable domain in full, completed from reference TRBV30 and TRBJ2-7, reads SQTIHQWPATLVQPVGSPLSLECTVEGTSNPNLYWYRQAAGRGLQLLFYSVGIGQISSEVPQNLSASRPQDRQFILSSKKLLLSDSGFYLCAWSREAYSYEQYFGPGTRLTVT.

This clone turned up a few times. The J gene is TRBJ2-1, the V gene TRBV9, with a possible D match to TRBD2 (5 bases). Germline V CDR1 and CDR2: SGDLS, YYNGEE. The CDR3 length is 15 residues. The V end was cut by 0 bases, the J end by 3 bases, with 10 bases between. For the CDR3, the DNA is TGTGCCAGCAGCGTAGCACCCGGACTCTACAATGAGCAGTTCTTC. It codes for CASSVAPGLYNEQFF.

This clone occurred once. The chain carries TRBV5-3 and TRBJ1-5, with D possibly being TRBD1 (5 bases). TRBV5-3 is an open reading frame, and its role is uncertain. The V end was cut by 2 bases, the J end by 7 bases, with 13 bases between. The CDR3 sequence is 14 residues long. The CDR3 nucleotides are TGTGCCAGAAGCTTAGGAGACAGTAACCAGCCCCAGCATTTT. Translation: CARSLGDSNQPQHF.

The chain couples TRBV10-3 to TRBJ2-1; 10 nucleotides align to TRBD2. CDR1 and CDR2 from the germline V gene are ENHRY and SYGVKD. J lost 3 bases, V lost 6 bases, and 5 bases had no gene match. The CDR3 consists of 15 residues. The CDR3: CAIRDLAGVYNEQFF. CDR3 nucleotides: TGTGCCATCAGGGACCTAGCGGGAGTCTACAATGAGCAGTTCTTC.

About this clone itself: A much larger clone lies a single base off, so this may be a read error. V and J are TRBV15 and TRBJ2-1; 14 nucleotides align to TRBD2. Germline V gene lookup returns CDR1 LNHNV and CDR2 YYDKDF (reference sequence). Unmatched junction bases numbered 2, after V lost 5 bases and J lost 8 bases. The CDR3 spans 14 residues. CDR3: CATSSGLAGDEQFF. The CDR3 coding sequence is TGTGCCACCAGCTCGGGACTAGCGGGAGATGAGCAGTTCTTC.

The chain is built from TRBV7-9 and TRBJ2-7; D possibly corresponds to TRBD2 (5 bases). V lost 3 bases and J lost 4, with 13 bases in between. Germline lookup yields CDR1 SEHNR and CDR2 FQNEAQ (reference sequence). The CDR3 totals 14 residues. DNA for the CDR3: TGTGCCAGCAGCTTGGGTGGAGGCGGATACGAGCAGTACTTC. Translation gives CASSLGGGGYEQYF.

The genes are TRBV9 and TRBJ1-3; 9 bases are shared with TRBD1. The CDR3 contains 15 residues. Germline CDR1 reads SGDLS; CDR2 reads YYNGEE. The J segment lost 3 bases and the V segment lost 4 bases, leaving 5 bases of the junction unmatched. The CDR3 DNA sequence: TGTGCCAGCAGCCTACAGGGGGCGGATGGAAACACCATATATTTT. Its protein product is CASSLQGADGNTIYF. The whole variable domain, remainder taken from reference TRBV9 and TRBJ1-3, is DSGVTQTPKHLITATGQRVTLRCSPRSGDLSVYWYQQSLDQGLQFLIQYYNGEERAKGNILERFSAQQFPDLHSELNLSSLELGDSALYFCASSLQGADGNTIYFGEGSWLTVV.

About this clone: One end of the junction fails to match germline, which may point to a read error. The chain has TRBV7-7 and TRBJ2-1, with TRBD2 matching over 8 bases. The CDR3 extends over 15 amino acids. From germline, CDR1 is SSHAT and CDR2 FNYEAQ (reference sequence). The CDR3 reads CASSLEREPYNEQFF. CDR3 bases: TGTGCTAGCAGCTTGGAGCGGGAGCCCTACAATGAGCAGTTCTTC.

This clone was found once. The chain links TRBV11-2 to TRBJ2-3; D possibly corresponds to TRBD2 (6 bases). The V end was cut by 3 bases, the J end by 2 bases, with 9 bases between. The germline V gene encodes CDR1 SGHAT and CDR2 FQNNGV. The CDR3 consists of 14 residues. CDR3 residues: CASSLRGVTDTQYF. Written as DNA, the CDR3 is TGTGCCAGCAGCTTGCGGGGTGTCACAGATACGCAGTATTTT.

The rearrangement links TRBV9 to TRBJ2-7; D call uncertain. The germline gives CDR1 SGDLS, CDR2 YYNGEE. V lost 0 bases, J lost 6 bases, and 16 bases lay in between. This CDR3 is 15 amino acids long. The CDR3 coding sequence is TGTGCCAGCAGCGTAGCGGCAGACTTCACGGGCGAGCAGTACTTC. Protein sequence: CASSVAADFTGEQYF.

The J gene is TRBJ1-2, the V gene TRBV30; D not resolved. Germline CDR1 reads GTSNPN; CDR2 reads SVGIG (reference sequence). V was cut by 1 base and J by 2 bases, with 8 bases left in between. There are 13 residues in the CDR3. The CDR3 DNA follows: TGTGCCTGGAGTGAGTATAGAAACTATGGCTACACCTTC. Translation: CAWSEYRNYGYTF.

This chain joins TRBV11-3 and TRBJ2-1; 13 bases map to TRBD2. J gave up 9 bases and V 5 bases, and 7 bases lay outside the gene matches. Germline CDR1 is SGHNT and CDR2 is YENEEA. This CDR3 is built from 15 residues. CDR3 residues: CASSPGTSGTSEQFF. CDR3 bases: TGTGCCAGCAGCCCCGGGACTAGCGGGACGAGTGAGCAGTTCTTC.

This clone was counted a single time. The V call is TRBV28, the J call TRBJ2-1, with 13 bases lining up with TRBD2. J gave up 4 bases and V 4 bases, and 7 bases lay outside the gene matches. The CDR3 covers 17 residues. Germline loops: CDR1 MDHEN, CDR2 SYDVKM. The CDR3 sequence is CASSWGGLAGLYNEQFF. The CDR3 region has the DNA TGTGCCAGCAGTTGGGGGGGACTAGCGGGATTATACAATGAGCAGTTCTTC.

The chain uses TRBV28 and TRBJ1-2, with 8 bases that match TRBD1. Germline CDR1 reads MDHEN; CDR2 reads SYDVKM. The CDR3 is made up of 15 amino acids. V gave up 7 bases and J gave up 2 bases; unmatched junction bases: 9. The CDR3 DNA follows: TGTGCCAGCACTATATCCAGGGGGCTAAACTATGGCTACACCTTC. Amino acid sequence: CASTISRGLNYGYTF.